These T cell receptor beta chains were read from a single sample in a study of blood T cells in healthy people across ages. TCRdb re-called the 5' RACE reads through MiXCR, storing one row per CDR3 protein. Of approximately 830,000 distinct CDR3 sequences in the sample, about 59% are singletons; the top ten hold 25% to 35%. Sequenced: blood. The receptors were gathered from a man aged 30 to 39 in good health. Each CDR3 is given with its conserved first and last residue. The order of the fields is CDR3 DNA, CDR3 protein, J gene, CDR3 length, D gene, clone size, V gene. D genes are given only for firm matches. Size tells how often a clone was seen (once, few, many) or the class of an expanded clone, and some rows leave it out.

TGTGCCAGCAGCCAATTCGGGACAGGGTACTACGAGCAGTACTTC,CASSQFGTGYYEQYF,TRBJ2-7,15,TRBD1,.,TRBV12-3/TRBV12-4
TGTGCCAGCAGCGTCTGGGACAGGGGCTCGTATAATTCACCCCTCCACTTT,CASSVWDRGSYNSPLHF,TRBJ1-6,17,TRBD1,medium-sized,TRBV9
TGTGCCACCAGCAGAGACAGTCTCAGCACAGATACGCAGTATTTT,CATSRDSLSTDTQYF,TRBJ2-3,15,.,once,TRBV15
TGTGCCAGCAGCTTATTGGGGGTGGGGAAAGCGGGGGAGCAGTTCTTC,CASSLLGVGKAGEQFF,TRBJ2-1,16,TRBD2,.,TRBV7-2
TGTGCCAGCAGTGAGATCCTTGGACAGGCTAGTGAGCAGTTCTTC,CASSEILGQASEQFF,TRBJ2-1,15,TRBD1,.,TRBV2
TGTGCCATCAGTAGAGGACAGCGAGACCGAGATGGCTACACCTTC,CAISRGQRDRDGYTF,TRBJ1-2,15,.,few,TRBV10-3
TGTGCCAGCAGCAAAGTGGACAGGGGTTCCCGTGACGGGGCCAACGTCCTGACTTTC,CASSKVDRGSRDGANVLTF,TRBJ2-6,19,.,few,TRBV21-1
TGCGCCAGCAGCCAACGGGAGGGGATTTACAATGTGCAGTTCTTC,CASSQREGIYNVQFF,TRBJ2-1,15,TRBD2,.,TRBV4-3
TGTGCCAGCAGCGAGACCGGGACAGGTCACTACGAGCAGTACTTC,CASSETGTGHYEQYF,TRBJ2-7,15,TRBD1,few,TRBV13
TGTGCCAGCAGTTCGGCCGGGCCGCGGGAGCAGTACTTC,CASSSAGPREQYF,TRBJ2-7,13,.,.,TRBV27
TGTGCCAGCTCACCAAACGGCAGGGTCAACTACAATGAGCAGTTCTTC,CASSPNGRVNYNEQFF,TRBJ2-1,16,.,.,TRBV18
TGCAGTGCTATACCCCGGGACAGGGTCCACGAGCAGTACTTC,CSAIPRDRVHEQYF,TRBJ2-7,14,TRBD1,.,TRBV20-1
TGTGCCAGCAGCTTAGTTGGGGGGGAGAACTATGGCTACACCTTC,CASSLVGGENYGYTF,TRBJ1-2,15,.,few,TRBV7-2
TGCAGTGCGGGAAGGGGACTAGCGGGGGGGAATGAGCAGTTCTTC,CSAGRGLAGGNEQFF,TRBJ2-1,15,TRBD2,few,TRBV20-1
TGTGCCAGCAGCGTAGCTTCGACAGCCTATGGTTATGGCTACACCTTC,CASSVASTAYGYGYTF,TRBJ1-2,16,.,.,TRBV9
TGTGCCAGCAGCTTATCCGGGACTAGCGGGGGGTCATACGAGCAGTACTTC,CASSLSGTSGGSYEQYF,TRBJ2-7,17,TRBD2,.,TRBV7-9
TGTGCCAGCAGCCCAAGACCCCTGGAAGGAGCTTTCTTT,CASSPRPLEGAFF,TRBJ1-1,13,.,few,TRBV9
TGTGCCAGCAGCCAAGGGCTAGCGGGGATCTACGAGCAGTACTTC,CASSQGLAGIYEQYF,TRBJ2-7,15,TRBD2,.,TRBV3-1
TGTGCCAGCAGCACGGCCCAGCAAGATGCCCAGTACTTC,CASSTAQQDAQYF,TRBJ2-5,13,.,.,TRBV12-3/TRBV12-4
TGCAGTGCGATACAGGGGGCTGTCGGGGAGACCCAGTACTTC,CSAIQGAVGETQYF,TRBJ2-5,14,TRBD1,.,TRBV20-1
TGTGCCAGCAGCCTTCAGGGGGCGATGATCTACGAGCAGTACTTC,CASSLQGAMIYEQYF,TRBJ2-7,15,TRBD1,.,TRBV7-3
TGTGCCAGCAGCGCGACAGGGGCGCCCTACAATGAGCAGTTCTTC,CASSATGAPYNEQFF,TRBJ2-1,15,TRBD1,.,TRBV7-3
TGTGCCAGCAGCTTAGCAGAGTTCTATGGCTACACCTTC,CASSLAEFYGYTF,TRBJ1-2,13,.,.,TRBV7-9
TGTGCCAGCAGCCAAGGACGGTCAGGGGTTGCCTACAATGAGCAGTTCTTC,CASSQGRSGVAYNEQFF,TRBJ2-1,17,.,.,TRBV14
TGTGCCAGCAGCCCGGATGCAAATACGCAGTATTTT,CASSPDANTQYF,TRBJ2-3,12,.,.,TRBV6-5
TGTGCTAGTGGTTTGGTATCAGGGGTAGCGATAGGTGAGCAGTTCTTC,CASGLVSGVAIGEQFF,TRBJ2-1,16,.,.,TRBV12-5
TGCAGCGCCCCAACCGGGACAGGCGACTATGGCTACACCTTC,CSAPTGTGDYGYTF,TRBJ1-2,14,TRBD1,.,TRBV29-1
TGCGCCAGCAGCCATGGAGACCGTAGCCAAGAGACCCAGTACTTC,CASSHGDRSQETQYF,TRBJ2-5,15,.,.,TRBV4-3
TGTGCCAGCAGCATTGGGGCTGGGGCCAACGTCCTGACTTTC,CASSIGAGANVLTF,TRBJ2-6,14,.,.,TRBV7-8
TGCGCCAGCAGCTCGGAACTATTAGAAGAGACCCAGTACTTC,CASSSELLEETQYF,TRBJ2-5,14,.,.,TRBV5-1
TGCAGTGCTAGTCGTCGACAGGCACATCACAATGAGCAGTTCTTC,CSASRRQAHHNEQFF,TRBJ2-1,15,.,.,TRBV20-1
TGTGCCAGCAGTGTACAGACAGGGGGTTTTCAGCCCCAGCATTTT,CASSVQTGGFQPQHF,TRBJ1-5,15,TRBD1,.,TRBV2
TGTGCCAGCAGCTTAGAGTGGGGGGCATCCTACGAGCAGTACTTC,CASSLEWGASYEQYF,TRBJ2-7,15,.,once,TRBV7-7
TGTGCCAGCAGTCGACCCACTCAGGGGCCCAGCTACAATGAGCAGTTCTTC,CASSRPTQGPSYNEQFF,TRBJ2-1,17,.,.,TRBV6-1
TGTGCCAGCAGCCGTGCTACTAGTACTGGGGCCAACGTCCTGACTTTC,CASSRATSTGANVLTF,TRBJ2-6,16,.,.,TRBV7-6
TGTGCCAGCAGTAAGACAGGGAGCACTGATACGCAGTATTTT,CASSKTGSTDTQYF,TRBJ2-3,14,TRBD1,.,TRBV12-3/TRBV12-4
TGCAGTGGACCTCGGGGACTAGCGACCACAGATACGCAGTATTTT,CSGPRGLATTDTQYF,TRBJ2-3,15,TRBD2,.,TRBV20-1
TGTGCCAGCAGCTTTCAGGCCTTAGGGGCAGATACGCAGTATTTT,CASSFQALGADTQYF,TRBJ2-3,15,.,few,TRBV7-2
TGTGCCAGCAGGCATTGGACAGGGGCATCCTACGAGCAGTACTTC,CASRHWTGASYEQYF,TRBJ2-7,15,TRBD1,.,TRBV2
TGCAGCGGAGCCTCTCCGGAGCCCTACGAGCAGTACTTC,CSGASPEPYEQYF,TRBJ2-7,13,.,.,TRBV29-1
TGCAGCGTTGATACAGTGGCCTCTGGAAACACCATATATTTT,CSVDTVASGNTIYF,TRBJ1-3,14,.,.,TRBV29-1
TGTGCCAGCAGGAGGGCATCGCGGGAGCAGTACTTC,CASRRASREQYF,TRBJ2-4,12,TRBD2,.,TRBV6-1
TGTGCCAGCAGCTCCCGACGGGACGGGGGATACGAGCAGTACTTC,CASSSRRDGGYEQYF,TRBJ2-7,15,.,.,TRBV7-9
TGTGCCAGCAGCCAAGTTGCGGGGAGGAACAATGAGCAGTTCTTC,CASSQVAGRNNEQFF,TRBJ2-1,15,.,few,TRBV3-1
TGTGCCAGCAGTTTCGGGTCTCCTAGCACAGATACGCAGTATTTT,CASSFGSPSTDTQYF,TRBJ2-3,15,.,.,TRBV6-2/TRBV6-3
TGTGCCAGCAGTTTTAGACAGCGGGAGACCCAGTACTTC,CASSFRQRETQYF,TRBJ2-5,13,.,few,TRBV6-2/TRBV6-3
TGCGCCAGCAGCGAGGGCCAACTATTCTACGAGCAGTACTTC,CASSEGQLFYEQYF,TRBJ2-7,14,.,few,TRBV4-3
TGTGCCAGCAGCTTTGACGACAGGGGGACCTATGAAAAACTGTTTTTT,CASSFDDRGTYEKLFF,TRBJ1-4,16,TRBD1,.,TRBV6-2/TRBV6-3
TGTGCCAGCAGTTCCCCCTCGACGGCTAGCACAGATACGCAGTATTTT,CASSSPSTASTDTQYF,TRBJ2-3,16,.,.,TRBV28
TGTGCCTCCAAGGGTAATAGCTCCTACAATGAGCAGTACTTC,CASKGNSSYNEQYF,TRBJ2-7,14,.,once,TRBV7-3
TGTGCCAGCAGTCCCGGGACTAGTTACGAGTATTTT,CASSPGTSYEYF,TRBJ2-3,12,TRBD2,.,TRBV7-8
TGTGCCAGCAGCAAAGGGATCCAGGGGTCGGGTCAGCCCCAGCATTTT,CASSKGIQGSGQPQHF,TRBJ1-5,16,.,.,TRBV7-9
TGTGCCAGCAGTTATGGGGGGGCTGGCTACACCTTC,CASSYGGAGYTF,TRBJ1-2,12,.,.,TRBV6-5
TGTGCCAGCAGCTTGGCCGCGGGGGGCGAGGGCAATCAGCCCCAGCATTTT,CASSLAAGGEGNQPQHF,TRBJ1-5,17,.,once,TRBV7-9
TGTGCCAGCACCCGAATGGCGACAGATACGCAGTATTTT,CASTRMATDTQYF,TRBJ2-3,13,.,.,TRBV12-3/TRBV12-4